These 3 T cell receptor beta chains share one sample of origin, sequenced in a study of T cell responses to AZD1222 COVID-19 vaccine. Produced via immunoSEQ multiplex PCR; TCRdb's table is partial and in-frame only. The sample records more than 50,000 clones, around 90% being singletons. The sequencing used peripheral blood, collected 28 days after the second AZD1222 dose. These receptors came from an adult who received the AZD1222 COVID-19 vaccine.

The chain uses TRBV2 and TRBJ2-1, with D tentatively TRBD2 (5 bases). Between the trimmed V and J ends, which lost 5 bases and 0 bases, there was a span of 8 bases. The CDR3 runs to 14 residues. Germline V lookup: CDR1 SNHLY, CDR2 FYNNEI. The CDR3 bases are TGTGCCAGCAGTCTTACTAGCTCCTACAATGAGCAGTTCTTC. Residues: CASSLTSSYNEQFF.

The chain joins TRBV27 to TRBJ2-7; 13 bases line up with TRBD2. The CDR3 spans 18 residues. The trim removed 0 bases at V and 5 bases at J, leaving 10 bases unmatched. Germline values: CDR1 MNHEY, CDR2 SMNVEV (reference sequence). Written as DNA, the CDR3 is TGTGCCAGCAGTTTATCCCCGACTAGCGGGAGGATCAAGAACGAGCAGTACTTC. Protein: CASSLSPTSGRIKNEQYF.

CDR3 sequence (DNA): TGTGCCAGCAGCATCGGCTACTACGAGCAGTACTTC. Translating gives CASSIGYYEQYF. The V call is TRBV5-6, the J call TRBJ2-7; D gene ambiguous. Trimming removed 4 bases at V and 3 bases at J, with 8 bases between. CDR3 length equals 12 residues. Looked up from germline, CDR1 is SGHDT and CDR2 is YYEEEE.